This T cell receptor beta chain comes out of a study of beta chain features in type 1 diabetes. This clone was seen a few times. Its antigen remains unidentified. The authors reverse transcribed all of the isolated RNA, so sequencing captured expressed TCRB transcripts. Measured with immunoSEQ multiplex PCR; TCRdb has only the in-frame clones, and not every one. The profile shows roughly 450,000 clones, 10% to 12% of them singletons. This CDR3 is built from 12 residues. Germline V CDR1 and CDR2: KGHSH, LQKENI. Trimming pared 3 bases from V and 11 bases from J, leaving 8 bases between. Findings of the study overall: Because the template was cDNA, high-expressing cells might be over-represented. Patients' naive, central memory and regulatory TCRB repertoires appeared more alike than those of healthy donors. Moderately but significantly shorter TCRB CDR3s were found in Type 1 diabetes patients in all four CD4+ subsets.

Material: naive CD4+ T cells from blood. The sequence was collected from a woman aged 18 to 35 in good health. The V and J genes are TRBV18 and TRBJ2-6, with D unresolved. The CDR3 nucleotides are TGTGCCAGCTCACCGTCCGGAGACGTCCTGACTTTC. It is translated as CASSPSGDVLTF.